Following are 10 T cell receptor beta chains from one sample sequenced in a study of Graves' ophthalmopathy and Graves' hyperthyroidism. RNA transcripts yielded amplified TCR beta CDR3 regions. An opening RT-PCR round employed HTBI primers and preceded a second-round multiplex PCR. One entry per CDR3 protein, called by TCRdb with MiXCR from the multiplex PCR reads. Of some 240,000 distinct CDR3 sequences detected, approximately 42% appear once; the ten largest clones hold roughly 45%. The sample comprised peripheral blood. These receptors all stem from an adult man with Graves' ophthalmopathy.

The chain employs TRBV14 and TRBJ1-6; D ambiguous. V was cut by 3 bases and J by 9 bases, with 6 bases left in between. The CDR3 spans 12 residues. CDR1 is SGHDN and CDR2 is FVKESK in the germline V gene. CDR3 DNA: TGTGCCAGCAGCCACGGTCCTTCACCCCTCCACTTT. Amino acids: CASSHGPSPLHF.

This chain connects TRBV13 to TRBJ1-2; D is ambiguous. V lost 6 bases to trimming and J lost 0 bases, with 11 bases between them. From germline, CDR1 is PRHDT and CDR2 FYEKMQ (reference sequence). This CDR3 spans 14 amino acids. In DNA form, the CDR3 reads TGTGCCAGCAGGCGTGCCGGGTCTAACTATGGCTACACCTTC. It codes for CASRRAGSNYGYTF.

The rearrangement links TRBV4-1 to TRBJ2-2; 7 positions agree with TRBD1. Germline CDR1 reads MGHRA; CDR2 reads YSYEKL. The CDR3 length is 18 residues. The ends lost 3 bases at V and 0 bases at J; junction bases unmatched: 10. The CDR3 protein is CASSQPRDSYSNTGELFF. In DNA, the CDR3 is TGCGCCAGCAGCCAGCCCCGGGACAGTTACTCGAACACCGGGGAGCTGTTTTTT.

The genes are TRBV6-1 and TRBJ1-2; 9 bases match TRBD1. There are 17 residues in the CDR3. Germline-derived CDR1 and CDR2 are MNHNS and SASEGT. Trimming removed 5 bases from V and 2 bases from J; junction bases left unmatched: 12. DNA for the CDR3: TGTGCCAGCAGTTTGCTAGGACAGGGGCCAGGCAACTATGGCTACACCTTC. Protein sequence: CASSLLGQGPGNYGYTF.

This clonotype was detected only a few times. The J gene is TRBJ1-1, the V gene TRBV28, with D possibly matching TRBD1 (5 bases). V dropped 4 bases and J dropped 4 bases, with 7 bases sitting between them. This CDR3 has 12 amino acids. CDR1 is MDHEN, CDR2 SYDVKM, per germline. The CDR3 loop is CASSSQGTEAFF. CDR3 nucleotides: TGTGCCAGCAGTTCCCAGGGCACTGAAGCTTTCTTT.

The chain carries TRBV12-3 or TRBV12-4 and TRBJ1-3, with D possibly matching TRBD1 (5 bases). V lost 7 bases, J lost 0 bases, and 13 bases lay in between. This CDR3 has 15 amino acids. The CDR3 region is CASTESTGSGNTIYF. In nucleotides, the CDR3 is TGTGCCAGCACCGAGAGCACAGGCTCTGGAAACACCATATATTTT.

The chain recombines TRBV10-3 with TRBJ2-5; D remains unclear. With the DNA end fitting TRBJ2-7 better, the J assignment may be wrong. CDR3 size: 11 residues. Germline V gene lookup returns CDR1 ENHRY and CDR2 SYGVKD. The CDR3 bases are TGTGCCATCAGTAACAGTCACGAGCAGTACTTC. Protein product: CAISNSHEQYF.

CDR3 loop: CASSSDREGINEQFF. In DNA, the CDR3 is TGCGCCAGCAGCTCGGACAGGGAGGGGATCAATGAGCAGTTCTTC. The V and J genes are TRBV10-1 and TRBJ2-1; D perhaps matches TRBD1 (8 bases). This CDR3 is built from 15 residues. Trimming shortened V by 6 bases and J by 6 bases, and 18 bases separated the two germline ends. Germline CDR1 and CDR2: WNHNN and SYGVQD (reference sequence).

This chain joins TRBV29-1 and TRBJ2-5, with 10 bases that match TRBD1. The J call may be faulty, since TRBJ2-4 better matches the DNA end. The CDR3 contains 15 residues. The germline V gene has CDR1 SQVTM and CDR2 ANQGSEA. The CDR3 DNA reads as TGCAGCGTTCAGCATGGGACAGGGGTAAAAAACATTCAGTACTTC. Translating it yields CSVQHGTGVKNIQYF.

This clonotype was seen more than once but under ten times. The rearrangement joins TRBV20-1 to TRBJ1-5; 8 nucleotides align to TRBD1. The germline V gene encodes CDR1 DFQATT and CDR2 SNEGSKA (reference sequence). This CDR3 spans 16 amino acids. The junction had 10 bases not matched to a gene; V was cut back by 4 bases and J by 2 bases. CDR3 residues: CSATSGGVTGNQPQHF. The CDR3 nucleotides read TGCAGTGCTACTTCAGGGGGCGTCACTGGCAATCAGCCCCAGCATTTT.